This T cell receptor beta chain is drawn from a study of T-cell memory formation after mild COVID-19. TCRdb re-called the 5' RACE reads with MiXCR, one entry per CDR3 protein. The sample yields about 560,000 distinct CDR3 sequences, about 20% seen once. CDR3 size: 16 residues. Trimming cost V 7 bases and J 11 bases, with 27 bases left between them. Germline CDR1 LNHDA, CDR2 SQIVND (reference sequence). This sequence joins TRBV19 and TRBJ1-5; D perhaps matches TRBD1 (5 bases). The origin of this receptor is an adult woman who had mild COVID-19 (a few samples of this study predate the infection). Cell type and time point are not known. The sample comprised PBMCs or a T cell subset sorted from them (not recorded which). The CDR3 spells CASIASGLTLGIAQHF. The CDR3, as DNA: TGTGCCAGTATCGCTTCGGGGCTAACTTTGGGTATAGCCCAGCATTTT.